This T cell receptor (beta chain) was captured by sequencing in a study of blood T cell repertoires in COVID-19. Turning to the study itself: Sources were T cells, B-cell-depleted T cells, or PBMCs; the material itself was cDNA or gDNA.

Clones were sequenced by immunoSEQ multiplex PCR, and TCRdb holds only the in-frame ones, with some missing. Altogether hundreds of thousands of clones are present, 85% to 90% being singletons, with the ten largest covering approximately 1%. The CDR3 spans 17 residues. Germline V gives CDR1 SGDLS, CDR2 YYNGEE. Unmatched junction bases numbered 11, after V lost 2 bases and J lost 5 bases. The gene calls are TRBV9 and TRBJ1-1; 11 nucleotides line up with TRBD1. Sample: PBMCs or T cells enriched from blood (not recorded which). The sequence derives from a man between 18 and 29 years old who had recovered from COVID-19. This chain's CDR3 is CASSVRDRGTERTEAFF. Here the CDR3 DNA reads TGTGCCAGCAGCGTCCGGGACAGGGGGACAGAAAGGACTGAAGCTTTCTTT. Together with reference TRBV9 and TRBJ1-1, the CDR3 gives the full variable domain: DSGVTQTPKHLITATGQRVTLRCSPRSGDLSVYWYQQSLDQGLQFLIQYYNGEERAKGNILERFSAQQFPDLHSELNLSSLELGDSALYFCASSVRDRGTERTEAFFGQGTRLTVV.